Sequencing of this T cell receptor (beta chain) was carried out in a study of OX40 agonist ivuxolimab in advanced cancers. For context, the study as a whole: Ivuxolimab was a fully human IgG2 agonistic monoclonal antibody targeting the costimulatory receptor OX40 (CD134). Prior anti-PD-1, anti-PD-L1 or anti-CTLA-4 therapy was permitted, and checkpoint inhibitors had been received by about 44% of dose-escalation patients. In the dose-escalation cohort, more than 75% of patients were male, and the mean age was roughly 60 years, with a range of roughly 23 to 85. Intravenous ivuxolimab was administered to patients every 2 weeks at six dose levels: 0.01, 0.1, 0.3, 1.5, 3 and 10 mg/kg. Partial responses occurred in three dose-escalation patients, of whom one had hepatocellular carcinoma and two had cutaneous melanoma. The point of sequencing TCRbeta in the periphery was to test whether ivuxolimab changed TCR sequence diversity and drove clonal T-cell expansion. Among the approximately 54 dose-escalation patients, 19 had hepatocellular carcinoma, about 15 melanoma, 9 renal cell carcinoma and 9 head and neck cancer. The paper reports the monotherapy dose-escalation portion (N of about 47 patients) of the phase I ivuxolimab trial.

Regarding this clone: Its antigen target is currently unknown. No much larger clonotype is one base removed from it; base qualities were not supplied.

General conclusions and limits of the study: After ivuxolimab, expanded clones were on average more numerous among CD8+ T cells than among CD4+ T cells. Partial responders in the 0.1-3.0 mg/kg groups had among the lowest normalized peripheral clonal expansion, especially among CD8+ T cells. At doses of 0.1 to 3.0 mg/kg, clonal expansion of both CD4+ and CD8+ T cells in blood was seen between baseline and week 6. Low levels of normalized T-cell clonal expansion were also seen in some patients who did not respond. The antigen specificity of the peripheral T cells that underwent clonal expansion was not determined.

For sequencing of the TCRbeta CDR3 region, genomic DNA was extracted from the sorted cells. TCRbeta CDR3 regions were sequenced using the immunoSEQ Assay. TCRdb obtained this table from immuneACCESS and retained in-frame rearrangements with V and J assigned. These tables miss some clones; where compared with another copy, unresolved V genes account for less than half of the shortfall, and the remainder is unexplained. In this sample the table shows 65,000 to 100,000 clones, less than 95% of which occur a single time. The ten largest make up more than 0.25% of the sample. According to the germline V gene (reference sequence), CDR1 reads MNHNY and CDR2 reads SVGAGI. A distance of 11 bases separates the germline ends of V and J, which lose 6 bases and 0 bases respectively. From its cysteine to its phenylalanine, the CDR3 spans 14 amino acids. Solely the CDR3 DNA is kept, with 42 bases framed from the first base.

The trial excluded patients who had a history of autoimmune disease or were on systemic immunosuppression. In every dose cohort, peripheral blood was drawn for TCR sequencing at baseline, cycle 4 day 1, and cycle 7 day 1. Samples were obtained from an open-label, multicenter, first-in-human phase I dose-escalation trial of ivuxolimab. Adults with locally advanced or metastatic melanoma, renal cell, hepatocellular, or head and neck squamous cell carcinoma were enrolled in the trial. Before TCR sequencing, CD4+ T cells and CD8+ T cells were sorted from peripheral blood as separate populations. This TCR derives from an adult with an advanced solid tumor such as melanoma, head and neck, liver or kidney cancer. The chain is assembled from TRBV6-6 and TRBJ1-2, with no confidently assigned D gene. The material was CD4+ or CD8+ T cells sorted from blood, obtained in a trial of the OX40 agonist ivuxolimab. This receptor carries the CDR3 CASRPGFSNYGYTF. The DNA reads TGTGCCAGCAGGCCCGGATTTTCTAACTATGGCTACACCTTC.